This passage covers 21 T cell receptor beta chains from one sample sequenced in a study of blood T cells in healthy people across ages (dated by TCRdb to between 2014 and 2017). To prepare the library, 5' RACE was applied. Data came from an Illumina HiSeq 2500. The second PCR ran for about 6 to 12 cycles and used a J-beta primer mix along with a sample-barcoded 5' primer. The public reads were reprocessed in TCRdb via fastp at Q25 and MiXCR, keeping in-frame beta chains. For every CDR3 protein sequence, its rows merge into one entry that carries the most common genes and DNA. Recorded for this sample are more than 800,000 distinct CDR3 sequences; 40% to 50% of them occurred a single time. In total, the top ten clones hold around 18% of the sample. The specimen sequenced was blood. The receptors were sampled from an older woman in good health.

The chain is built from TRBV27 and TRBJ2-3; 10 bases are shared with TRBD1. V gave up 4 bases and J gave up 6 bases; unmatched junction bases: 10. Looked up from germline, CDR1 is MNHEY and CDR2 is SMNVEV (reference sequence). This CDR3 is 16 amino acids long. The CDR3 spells CASSSYRDRGGDTQYF. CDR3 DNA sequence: TGTGCCAGCAGTTCCTACCGGGACAGGGGTGGGGATACGCAGTATTTT.

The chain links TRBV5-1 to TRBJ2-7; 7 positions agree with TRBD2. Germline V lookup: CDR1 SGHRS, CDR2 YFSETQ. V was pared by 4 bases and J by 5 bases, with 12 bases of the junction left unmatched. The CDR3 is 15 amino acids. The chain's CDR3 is CASSPSRGSGNEQYF. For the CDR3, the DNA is TGCGCCAGCAGCCCCTCTCGCGGGAGTGGGAACGAGCAGTACTTC.

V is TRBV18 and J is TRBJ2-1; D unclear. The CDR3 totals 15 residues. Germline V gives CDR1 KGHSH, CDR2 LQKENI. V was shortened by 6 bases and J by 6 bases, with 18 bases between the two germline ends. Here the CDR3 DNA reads TGTGCCAGCTCCCGACCCGGGCCCGAAAGCAATGAGCAGTTCTTC. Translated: CASSRPGPESNEQFF.

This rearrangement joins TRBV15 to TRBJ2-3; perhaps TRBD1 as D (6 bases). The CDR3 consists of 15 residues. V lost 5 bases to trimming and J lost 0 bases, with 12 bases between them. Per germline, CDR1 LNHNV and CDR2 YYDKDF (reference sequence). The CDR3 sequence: CATSPRDTSTDTQYF. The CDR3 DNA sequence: TGTGCCACCAGCCCTCGGGACACCAGCACAGATACGCAGTATTTT. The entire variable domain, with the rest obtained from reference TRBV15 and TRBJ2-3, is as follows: DAMVIQNPRYQVTQFGKPVTLSCSQTLNHNVMYWYQQKSSQAPKLLFHYYDKDFNNEADTPDNFQSRRPNTSFCFLDIRSPGLGDTAMYLCATSPRDTSTDTQYFGPGTRLTVL.

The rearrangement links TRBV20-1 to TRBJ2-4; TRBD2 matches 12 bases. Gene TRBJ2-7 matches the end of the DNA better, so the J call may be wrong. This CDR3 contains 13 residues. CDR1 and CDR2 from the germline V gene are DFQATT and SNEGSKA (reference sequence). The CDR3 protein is CSALAGGLNEQYF. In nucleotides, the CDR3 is TGCAGTGCGCTAGCGGGAGGGCTGAACGAGCAGTACTTC.

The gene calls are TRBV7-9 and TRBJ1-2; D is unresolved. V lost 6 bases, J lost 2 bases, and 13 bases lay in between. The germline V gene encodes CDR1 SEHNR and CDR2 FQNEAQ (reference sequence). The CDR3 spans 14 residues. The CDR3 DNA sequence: TGTGCCAGCAGTCCAGGCAATCCCAACTATGGCTACACCTTC. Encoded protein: CASSPGNPNYGYTF.

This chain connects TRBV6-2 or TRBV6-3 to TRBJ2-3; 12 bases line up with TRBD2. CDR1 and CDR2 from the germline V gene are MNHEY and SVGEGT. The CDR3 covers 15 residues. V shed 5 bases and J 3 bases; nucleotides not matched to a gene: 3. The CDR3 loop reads CASSRLAGETDTQYF. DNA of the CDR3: TGTGCCAGCAGTAGACTAGCGGGAGAGACAGATACGCAGTATTTT.

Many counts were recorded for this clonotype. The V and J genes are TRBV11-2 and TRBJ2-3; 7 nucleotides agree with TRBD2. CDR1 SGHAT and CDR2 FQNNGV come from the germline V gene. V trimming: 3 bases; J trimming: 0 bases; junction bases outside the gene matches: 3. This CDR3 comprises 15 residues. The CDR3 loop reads CASSFSGSSTDTQYF. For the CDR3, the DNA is TGTGCCAGCAGCTTTAGCGGGTCCAGCACAGATACGCAGTATTTT. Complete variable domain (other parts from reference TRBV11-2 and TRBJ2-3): EAGVAQSPRYKIIEKRQSVAFWCNPISGHATLYWYQQILGQGPKLLIQFQNNGVVDDSQLPKDRFSAERLKGVDSTLKIQPAKLEDSAVYLCASSFSGSSTDTQYFGPGTRLTVL.

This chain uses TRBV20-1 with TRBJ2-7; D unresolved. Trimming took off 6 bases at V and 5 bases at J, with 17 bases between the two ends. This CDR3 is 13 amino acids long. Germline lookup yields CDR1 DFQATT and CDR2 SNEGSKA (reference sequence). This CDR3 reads CSALSRVGNEQYF. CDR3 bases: TGCAGTGCCCTGAGTAGGGTGGGAAACGAGCAGTACTTC.

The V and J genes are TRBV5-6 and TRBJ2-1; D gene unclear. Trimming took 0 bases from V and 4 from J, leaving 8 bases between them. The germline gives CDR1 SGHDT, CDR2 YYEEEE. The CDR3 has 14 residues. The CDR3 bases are TGTGCCAGCAGCTTGGGGGCACCTTACAATGAGCAGTTCTTC. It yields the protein CASSLGAPYNEQFF. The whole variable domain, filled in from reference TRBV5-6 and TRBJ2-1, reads DAGVTQSPTHLIKTRGQQVTLRCSPKSGHDTVSWYQQALGQGPQFIFQYYEEEERQRGNFPDRFSGHQFPNYSSELNVNALLLGDSALYLCASSLGAPYNEQFFGPGTRLTVL.

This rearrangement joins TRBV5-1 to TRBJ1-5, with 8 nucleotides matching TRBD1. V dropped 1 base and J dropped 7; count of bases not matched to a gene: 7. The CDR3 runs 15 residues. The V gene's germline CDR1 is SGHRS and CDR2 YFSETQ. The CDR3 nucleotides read TGCGCCAGCAGCTTGCAGGGGGCGCGTGACCAGCCCCAGCATTTT. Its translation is CASSLQGARDQPQHF.

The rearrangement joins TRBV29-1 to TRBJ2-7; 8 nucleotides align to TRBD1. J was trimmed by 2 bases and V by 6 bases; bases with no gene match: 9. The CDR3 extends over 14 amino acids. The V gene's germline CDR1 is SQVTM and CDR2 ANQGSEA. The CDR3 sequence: CSVPKQGDPYEQYF. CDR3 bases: TGCAGCGTCCCAAAACAGGGGGATCCCTACGAGCAGTACTTC.

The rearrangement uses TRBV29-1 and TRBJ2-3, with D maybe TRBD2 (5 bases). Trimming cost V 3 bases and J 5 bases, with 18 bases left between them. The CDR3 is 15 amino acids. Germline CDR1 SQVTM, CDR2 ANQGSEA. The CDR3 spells CSVETSTRAGDTQYF. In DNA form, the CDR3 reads TGCAGCGTTGAGACCTCGACACGGGCGGGAGATACGCAGTATTTT.

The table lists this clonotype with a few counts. CDR3 residues: CASSPQTGSYEQYF. The CDR3 bases are TGCGCCAGCAGCCCTCAGACCGGCTCCTACGAGCAGTACTTC. The gene calls are TRBV5-1 and TRBJ2-7; D is uncertain. This CDR3 is built from 14 residues. V lost 4 bases and J lost 0, with 11 bases in between. Germline V gene data show CDR1 as SGHRS and CDR2 as YFSETQ.

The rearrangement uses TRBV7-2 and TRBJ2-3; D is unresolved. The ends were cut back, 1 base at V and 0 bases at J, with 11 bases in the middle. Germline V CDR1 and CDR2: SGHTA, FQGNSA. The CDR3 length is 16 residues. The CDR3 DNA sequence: TGTGCCAGCAGCTTAGTATTAGCCAGGAGCACAGATACGCAGTATTTT. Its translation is CASSLVLARSTDTQYF.

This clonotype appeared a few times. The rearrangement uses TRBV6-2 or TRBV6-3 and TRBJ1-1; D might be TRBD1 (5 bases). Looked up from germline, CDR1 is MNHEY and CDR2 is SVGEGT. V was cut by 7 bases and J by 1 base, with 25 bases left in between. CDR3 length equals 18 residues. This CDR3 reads CASNRRGAANLPNTEAFF. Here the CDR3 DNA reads TGTGCCAGCAACCGGCGAGGGGCCGCCAACCTTCCGAACACTGAAGCTTTCTTT.

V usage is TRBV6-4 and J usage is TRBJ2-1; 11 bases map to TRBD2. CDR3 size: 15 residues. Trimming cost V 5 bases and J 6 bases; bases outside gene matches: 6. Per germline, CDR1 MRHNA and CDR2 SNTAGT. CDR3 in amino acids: CASSRLAGGFNEQFF. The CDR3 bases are TGTGCCAGCAGTCGATTAGCGGGAGGGTTCAATGAGCAGTTCTTC.

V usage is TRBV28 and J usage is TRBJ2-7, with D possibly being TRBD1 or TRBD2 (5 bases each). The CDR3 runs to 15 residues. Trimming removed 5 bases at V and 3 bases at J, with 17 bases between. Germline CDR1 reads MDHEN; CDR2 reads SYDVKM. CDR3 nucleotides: TGTGCCAGCAGTCCCGGGGCCTCGGAGATCTACGAGCAGTACTTC. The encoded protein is CASSPGASEIYEQYF.

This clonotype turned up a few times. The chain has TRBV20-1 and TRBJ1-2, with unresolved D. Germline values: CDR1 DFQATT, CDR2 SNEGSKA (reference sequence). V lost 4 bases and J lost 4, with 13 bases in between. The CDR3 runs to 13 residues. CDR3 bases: TGCAGTGCTACCCTGGGTGGATCCTATGGCTACACCTTC. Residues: CSATLGGSYGYTF.

This CDR3 reads CASSLRSSVTYEQYF. Written as DNA, the CDR3 is TGTGCCAGCAGTTTACGGTCTAGCGTAACCTACGAGCAGTACTTC. This rearrangement joins TRBV27 to TRBJ2-7, with a weak D call TRBD2 (6 bases). Between the trimmed V and J ends, which lost 2 bases and 2 bases, there was a span of 13 bases. Germline CDR1 MNHEY, CDR2 SMNVEV (reference sequence). The CDR3 runs 15 residues.

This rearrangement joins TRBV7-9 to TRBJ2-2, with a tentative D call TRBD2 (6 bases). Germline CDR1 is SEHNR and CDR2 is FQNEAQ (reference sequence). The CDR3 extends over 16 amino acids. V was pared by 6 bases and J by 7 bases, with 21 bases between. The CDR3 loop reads CASRDPGLPRGGELFF. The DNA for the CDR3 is TGTGCCAGCAGAGACCCGGGACTCCCTAGGGGCGGGGAGCTGTTTTTT.